This record looks at one T cell receptor beta chain sequence and its context. Its antigen is undetermined. This sample was included in a study of T-cell reconstitution after alpha-beta-depleted transplantation in children. Trimming cost V 6 bases and J 4 bases; bases outside gene matches: 17. CDR3 length equals 17 residues. From germline, CDR1 is SGHVS and CDR2 FQNEAQ. The study, taken as a whole, reports: The study traced high day-60 TCRbeta diversity in some patients to surviving recipient T cells and thymic progenitors.

Construction of the TCRbeta library involved unique molecular identifiers. Each CDR3 protein gets one entry after TCRdb re-called the PCR reads with MiXCR. The sample holds 780,000 or so distinct CDR3 sequences; roughly 15% are singletons and the top ten take about 5%. The specimen comprised PBMCs, mostly from graft donor cells, sampled 360 days after TCRalphabeta/CD19-depleted stem cell transplant. V usage is TRBV7-8 and J usage is TRBJ1-2; TRBD1 aligns across 7 bases. The TCR sequence derives from a male patient younger than 18 who had a stem cell transplant for acute lymphoblastic leukemia, so the T cells may come from the graft donor. This CDR3 reads CASSFIGTEEIIYGYTF. For the CDR3, the DNA is TGTGCCAGCAGTTTCATCGGGACAGAGGAAATTATCTATGGCTACACCTTC.